This T cell receptor (beta chain) was retrieved from a study of control samples from healthy donors and cancer patients. Some clones are missing from TCRdb's copy, which holds only in-frame ones; the method was immunoSEQ multiplex PCR. Here the sample spans 130,000 or so clones, over 75% being singletons. The germline V gene encodes CDR1 SGHNT and CDR2 YYREEE (reference sequence). The V and J ends lost 2 bases and 3 bases respectively, with 14 bases between them. The CDR3 has 15 amino acids. This clone was recorded only once. The receptor was isolated from a man aged 35 to 55 in good health. The genes are TRBV5-4 and TRBJ1-1; D gene ambiguous. The sequenced sample was blood. CDR3 region: CASSFRPTGDTEAFF. DNA of the CDR3: TGTGCCAGCAGCTTTAGGCCCACCGGGGACACTGAAGCTTTCTTT. Combining the CDR3 with reference TRBV5-4 and TRBJ1-1 gives the whole variable domain ETGVTQSPTHLIKTRGQQVTLRCSSQSGHNTVSWYQQALGQGPQFIFQYYREEENGRGNFPPRFSGLQFPNYSSELNVNALELDDSALYLCASSFRPTGDTEAFFGQGTRLTVV.